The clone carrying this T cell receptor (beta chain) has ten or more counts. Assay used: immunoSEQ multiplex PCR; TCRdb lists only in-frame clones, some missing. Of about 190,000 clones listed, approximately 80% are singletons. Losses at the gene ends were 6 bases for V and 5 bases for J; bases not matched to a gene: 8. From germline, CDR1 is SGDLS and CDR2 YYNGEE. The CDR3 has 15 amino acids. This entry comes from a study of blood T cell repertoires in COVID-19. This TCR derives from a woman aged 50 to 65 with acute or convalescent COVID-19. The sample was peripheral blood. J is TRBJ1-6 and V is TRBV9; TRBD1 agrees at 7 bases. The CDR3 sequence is CASKPGTVDNSPLHF. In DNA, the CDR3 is TGTGCCAGCAAGCCAGGGACAGTAGATAATTCACCCCTCCACTTT. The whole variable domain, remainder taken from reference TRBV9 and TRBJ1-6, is DSGVTQTPKHLITATGQRVTLRCSPRSGDLSVYWYQQSLDQGLQFLIQYYNGEERAKGNILERFSAQQFPDLHSELNLSSLELGDSALYFCASKPGTVDNSPLHFGNGTRLTVT.